Presented here are 19 T cell receptor beta chains from one specimen sequenced in a study of CD8+CD57+ T cells in acquired aplastic anemia. CDR3 and TCR beta VDJ profiling relied on genomic DNA as the template. TCRdb processed the reads anew with MiXCR; each CDR3 protein has one entry. The data show 200,000 to 250,000 distinct CDR3 sequences, with 65% seen just once and around three fifths held by the top ten. By flow cytometry, patients selected for sequencing had shown an expansion of CD8+CD57+ cells. Sequences were obtained from sorted CD4+, CD8+, or CD8+CD57+ T cells (not recorded which) from PBMCs. These receptor sequences come from a human donor with aplastic anemia.

V usage is TRBV7-9 and J usage is TRBJ1-3; D unresolved. The germline CDR1 and CDR2 sequences are SEHNR and FQNEAQ (reference sequence). The CDR3 has 14 amino acids. Trimming left V 2 bases short and J 4 bases short, with 9 bases between. Here the CDR3 DNA reads TGTGCCAGCAGCTTAAGAGGGTTGGGAAACACCATATATTTT. Protein sequence: CASSLRGLGNTIYF.

On this clonotype itself: This may come from a read error, since a much larger clone is one base off. The V call is TRBV28, the J call TRBJ2-7; TRBD1 might be the D (5 bases). This CDR3 has 15 residues. Germline assignment: CDR1 MDHEN and CDR2 SYDVKM. Written as DNA, the CDR3 is TGTGCCAGCAGTTTATACAGCGTAGGGGTCTACGAGCGGTACTTC. Encoded protein: CASSLYSVGVYERYF.

The chain couples TRBV20-1 to TRBJ2-2; D gene unclear. CDR1 DFQATT and CDR2 SNEGSKA come from the germline V gene (reference sequence). The CDR3 is 10 residues long. V was trimmed by 5 bases and J by 9 bases, leaving 7 bases between them. CDR3 region: CSAFDRELFF. Here the CDR3 DNA reads TGCAGTGCTTTTGACAGGGAGCTGTTTTTT.

This clonotype occurred once. The chain links TRBV7-9 to TRBJ2-2; 9 bases fit TRBD1. The V and J ends lost 6 bases and 6 bases, in that order; junction bases with no gene match: 8. The germline V gene encodes CDR1 SEHNR and CDR2 FQNEAQ (reference sequence). The CDR3 sequence is 15 residues long. CDR3 protein: CASRPPGQGAGELFF. DNA for the CDR3: TGTGCCAGCAGACCCCCGGGACAGGGTGCCGGGGAGCTGTTTTTT.

In its sample, this clonotype was seen many times. The chain joins TRBV6-5 to TRBJ2-7; perhaps TRBD2 as D (6 bases). CDR3 length: 12 amino acids. CDR1 is MNHEY and CDR2 is SVGAGI in the germline V gene. DNA of the CDR3: TGTGCTACCGGGACTCCCTCCTACGAGCAGTACTTC. Translated, it gives CATGTPSYEQYF.

CDR3 DNA sequence: TGTGCCAGCAGCTTAGGGTGGGCGGGAGACAACTACGAGCAGTACTTC. It specifies CASSLGWAGDNYEQYF. This chain uses TRBV7-9 with TRBJ2-7; 7 bases are shared with TRBD2. The germline V gene encodes CDR1 SEHNR and CDR2 FQNEAQ (reference sequence). The V segment lost 1 base and the J segment 3 bases; nucleotides outside the gene matches: 9. This CDR3 region has 16 residues.

This chain connects TRBV4-1 to TRBJ1-2, with TRBD1 matching over 9 bases. Germline CDR1 and CDR2: MGHRA and YSYEKL. This CDR3 region has 16 residues. Trimming at V came to 3 bases and at J to 5 bases, leaving 10 bases not matched to a gene. The CDR3 DNA reads as TGCGCCAGCAGCCAGGGACAGGGAACTATTAGGTATGGCTACACCTTC. This codes for CASSQGQGTIRYGYTF.

This chain joins TRBV10-3 and TRBJ2-7; 9 nucleotides match TRBD1. With the DNA end fitting TRBJ2-5 better, the J assignment may be wrong. The CDR3 has 14 amino acids. Germline loops: CDR1 ENHRY, CDR2 SYGVKD. CDR3 in amino acids: CAISLTGQGETQYF. CDR3 coding DNA: TGTGCCATCAGCCTTACAGGACAGGGGGAGACCCAGTACTTC.

The V gene is TRBV2, the J gene TRBJ2-2; possibly TRBD1 for D (5 bases). Germline CDR1 SNHLY, CDR2 FYNNEI. Trimming stripped 6 bases from V and 5 bases from J, with 16 bases between. CDR3 length equals 15 residues. The CDR3 reads CASRYDSSGTGELFF. CDR3 DNA: TGTGCCAGCAGATACGACAGTTCAGGGACCGGGGAGCTGTTTTTT.

The chain uses TRBV2 and TRBJ1-6; D not certain. The CDR3 is made up of 15 amino acids. Trimming took 3 bases from V and 2 from J, leaving 8 bases between them. CDR1 and CDR2 (germline): SNHLY, FYNNEI. The CDR3 sequence: CASSDPDTYNSPLHF. CDR3 nucleotides: TGTGCCAGCAGTGATCCAGATACCTATAATTCACCCCTCCACTTT. The whole variable domain, remainder taken from reference TRBV2 and TRBJ1-6, is EPEVTQTPSHQVTQMGQEVILRCVPISNHLYFYWYRQILGQKVEFLVSFYNNEISEKSEIFDDQFSVERPDGSNFTLKIRSTKLEDSAMYFCASSDPDTYNSPLHFGNGTRLTVT.

There are a few counts of this clonotype. The V gene is TRBV4-2, the J gene TRBJ2-4, with 9 nucleotides matching TRBD2. J gave up 5 bases and V 3 bases, and 5 bases lay outside the gene matches. CDR1 and CDR2 (germline): LGHNA, YNFKEQ. The CDR3 length is 15 residues. The DNA for the CDR3 is TGTGCCAGCAGCCATAGCGGGGGCAGGGAAAACATTCAGTACTTC. This sequence encodes CASSHSGGRENIQYF.

This clonotype was recorded once. V and J are TRBV20-1 and TRBJ2-3, with 7 bases matching TRBD1. This CDR3 contains 14 residues. Germline CDR1 DFQATT, CDR2 SNEGSKA (reference sequence). With V trimmed by 2 bases and J by 0 bases, 2 bases remained unmatched. The chain's CDR3 is CSARNRGSTDTQYF. CDR3 DNA: TGCAGTGCTAGAAACAGGGGAAGCACAGATACGCAGTATTTT.

CDR3 sequence reads: CASSEGWDEQFF. The CDR3 DNA follows: TGCGCCAGCAGCGAGGGGTGGGATGAGCAGTTCTTC. The chain recombines TRBV10-2 with TRBJ2-1, with D perhaps assigned TRBD1 or TRBD2 (5 bases each). Germline CDR1 and CDR2: WSHSY and SAAADI. V was clipped by 6 bases and J by 8 bases, with 11 bases between them. The length of the CDR3 is 12 residues.

V usage is TRBV4-1 and J usage is TRBJ1-2; D is perhaps TRBD1 (5 bases). Germline CDR1 MGHRA, CDR2 YSYEKL. V gave up 5 bases and J gave up 8 bases, with 9 bases separating them. The CDR3 consists of 11 residues. The CDR3 loop is CASSGREGYTF. CDR3 nucleotide sequence: TGCGCCAGCAGCGGCAGGGAGGGCTACACCTTC.

V usage is TRBV7-2 and J usage is TRBJ2-5; a weak D match, TRBD1 (6 bases). The germline gives CDR1 SGHTA, CDR2 FQGNSA. The CDR3 extends over 13 amino acids. V lost 7 bases to trimming and J lost 5 bases, with 14 bases between them. The CDR3 sequence: CASTQGPVETQYF. CDR3 DNA sequence: TGTGCCAGCACCCAGGGGCCAGTCGAGACCCAGTACTTC.

V gene TRBV20-1 combines with J gene TRBJ2-3, with 12 positions matching TRBD2. This CDR3 spans 14 amino acids. J gave up 6 bases and V 2 bases, and 3 bases lay outside the gene matches. The germline V gene encodes CDR1 DFQATT and CDR2 SNEGSKA (reference sequence). CDR3 residues: CSARPSGGVDTQYF. The CDR3 DNA follows: TGCAGTGCTAGACCTAGCGGGGGGGTGGATACGCAGTATTTT.

Ten or more counts support this clonotype. One junction end disagrees with the germline gene, perhaps due to a read error. The chain is built from TRBV5-1 and TRBJ1-1; tentative D call: TRBD1 (6 bases). Germline loops: CDR1 SGHRS, CDR2 YFSETQ. CDR3 length: 15 residues. This chain's CDR3 is CASRLGASMNTEAFF. The CDR3 DNA follows: TGCGCCAGCAGGTTGGGGGCCAGCATGAACACTGAAGCTTTCTTT.

This clonotype was recorded a few times. The rearrangement joins TRBV20-1 to TRBJ1-6, with 7 bases identical to TRBD1. The CDR3 loop spans 13 amino acids. Germline values: CDR1 DFQATT, CDR2 SNEGSKA (reference sequence). The CDR3 sequence is CSPGNRGNSPLHF. DNA for the CDR3: TGCAGCCCCGGAAACAGGGGCAATTCACCCCTCCACTTT.

The V call is TRBV7-2, the J call TRBJ2-2, with 7 positions matching TRBD1. The CDR3 is 15 amino acids. V was pared by 5 bases and J by 7 bases, with 10 bases of the junction left unmatched. Germline CDR1 and CDR2: SGHTA and FQGNSA. The CDR3 coding sequence is TGTGCCAGCAGCCTGGACAGGCTGGCGCGCGGGGAGCTGTTTTTT. Amino acid sequence: CASSLDRLARGELFF.